This TCR beta chain is from a study of regulatory T cells in long-lasting Graves disease. Across the whole study: The study counted Graves' disease as persistent given over 5 years of antithyroid drugs and positive TSH receptor antibodies.

This clonotype has just a few counts. What it binds is not known. The study's findings and limits: Persistent cases of Graves' showed reduced TCR diversity relative to newly diagnosed patients. New patients shared fewer public clonotypes (approximately 970) than persistent patients did (roughly 2,500).

The time point was: persistent/refractory GD, antithyroid drugs over 5 years with positive TRAb. PBMCs provided the RNA from which the TCR library was made. The CDR3 totals 14 residues. Trimming left V 5 bases short and J 9 bases short, with 21 bases between. Germline-derived CDR1 and CDR2 are SGHRS and YFSETQ. Building the TCR beta libraries relied on iRepertoire HTBI primers, and CDR3 regions underwent Arm-PCR. From the multiplex PCR reads, TCRdb called clonotypes with MiXCR, one entry per CDR3 protein. The table records approximately 400,000 distinct CDR3 sequences, around 20% of them present only once.

The sample here was peripheral blood mononuclear cells (PBMCs), taken when the disease was refractory, from a patient treated with antithyroid drugs. This TCR was recovered from a female donor with Graves disease. The chain combines TRBV5-1 with TRBJ2-7; D is perhaps TRBD1 (6 bases). CDR3 DNA: TGCGCCAGCAGTTCCGGACAGCCCCTTCTCGGGCAGTACTTC. This translates into CASSSGQPLLGQYF.